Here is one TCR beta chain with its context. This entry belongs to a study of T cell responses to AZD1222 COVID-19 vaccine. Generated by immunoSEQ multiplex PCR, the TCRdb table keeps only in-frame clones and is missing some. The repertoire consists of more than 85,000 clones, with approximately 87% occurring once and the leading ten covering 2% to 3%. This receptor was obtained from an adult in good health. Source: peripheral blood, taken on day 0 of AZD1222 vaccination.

DNA for the CDR3: TGTGCCAGCTCACCCTCACGGGGGAGCTCCTACAATGAGCAGTTCTTC. Protein product: CASSPSRGSSYNEQFF. The chain uses TRBV18 and TRBJ2-1, with D possibly being TRBD2 (6 bases). V was shortened by 3 bases and J by 0 bases, with 12 bases between the two germline ends. Germline lookup yields CDR1 KGHSH and CDR2 LQKENI. The CDR3 loop spans 16 amino acids. The variable domain in full, completed from reference TRBV18 and TRBJ2-1, reads NAGVMQNPRHLVRRRGQEARLRCSPMKGHSHVYWYRQLPEEGLKFMVYLQKENIIDESGMPKERFSAEFPKEGPSILRIQQVVRGDSAAYFCASSPSRGSSYNEQFFGPGTRLTVL.